This record concerns one TCR beta chain sequence. Its antigen is still unknown. This entry comes from a study of shared clonotypes between healthy human individuals. CDR3 size: 16 residues. The V gene end was trimmed by 2 bases and the J gene end by 2 bases; junction bases not matched to a gene: 9. Germline lookup yields CDR1 LNHDA and CDR2 SQIVND (reference sequence). Execution of the assay was at deep level. Original processing methods: Filtering differed since immunoSEQ provided only junctions, with no quality scores. Sequencing was performed with immunoSEQ multiplex PCR; in TCRdb, only in-frame clones are kept and a portion is missing. From that table come the V and J calls and clone size; the DNA was used to work out D and trimming. This sample carries 2 million to 3 million clones, approximately 93% of them seen once, and the ten largest clones take roughly 0.39%. Whole-study findings and limits: Memory subsets generally showed lower estimated richness than naive subsets. Generation probability values for non-shared clonotypes were lower than those for clonotypes shared by all four donors.

This sequence was found in a man in his late teens or twenties in good health. Some clones in this sample may be carry-over from other donors' samples. Sample: naive CD4+ T cells from PBMCs. Noted subset: CD45RA+ positively selected. The V gene is TRBV19, the J gene TRBJ2-7, with TRBD1 matching over 7 bases. The CDR3, as DNA: TGTGCCAGTAGTATAACCAGGGACAGCCGTGCCTACGAGCAGTACTTC. Its translation is CASSITRDSRAYEQYF. Supplemented by reference TRBV19 and TRBJ2-7, the full variable domain reads DGGITQSPKYLFRKEGQNVTLSCEQNLNHDAMYWYRQDPGQGLRLIYYSQIVNDFQKGDIAEGYSVSREKKESFPLTVTSAQKNPTAFYLCASSITRDSRAYEQYFGPGTRLTVT.